This T cell receptor beta chain was identified in a study of OX40 agonist ivuxolimab in advanced cancers. Study background: Enrollees could have had prior anti-PD-1, anti-PD-L1 or anti-CTLA-4 therapy, which about 40% had received.

Peripheral blood came from all dose cohorts at three timepoints. The germline V gene has CDR1 SGHAT and CDR2 FQNNGV. The CDR3 has 15 amino acids. V was shortened by 5 bases and J by 7 bases, with 20 bases between the two germline ends. This clone was picked up one time. Here immunoSEQ multiplex PCR was the method, and the copy in TCRdb shows in-frame clones only, minus some. The sample contains some 45,000 clones, about 75% of which appear only once. The material was CD4+ or CD8+ T cells sorted from blood, obtained in a trial of the OX40 agonist ivuxolimab. The TCR comes from an adult with an advanced solid tumor such as melanoma, head and neck, liver or kidney cancer. The V and J genes are TRBV11-2 and TRBJ2-5; no reliable D call. The CDR3 sequence is CASSPLRYTVRTQYF. CDR3 coding DNA: TGTGCCAGCAGCCCCCTGAGATACACCGTCAGGACCCAGTACTTC.